The T cell receptor beta chain under discussion was sequenced for a study of blood T cell repertoires in COVID-19. Study-wide background: Sites in the United States, Italy and Spain provided acute and convalescent COVID-19 samples.

CDR1 SGHNT and CDR2 YENEEA come from the germline V gene. This CDR3 region has 16 residues. On this clone: Compared with germline, one end of the junction differs, possibly owing to a read error.

Methods used by the authors: Amplifying reference gene primers gave estimates of nucleated cell counts. Sequencing used immunoSEQ multiplex PCR; TCRdb keeps in-frame clones, though not all of them. That table supplies the V and J calls and clone size; D and trimming were determined from the DNA. The data hold 250,000 to 300,000 clones, with roughly nine tenths observed a single time. The TCR comes from a middle-aged woman who had recovered from COVID-19. The rearrangement joins TRBV11-3 to TRBJ2-1, with 9 positions matching TRBD2. The specimen sequenced was peripheral blood. The CDR3 DNA is TGTGCCAGCAGCCTAGAACCGGGACTAGCTCTAAATGAGCAGTTCTTC. This encodes CASSLEPGLALNEQFF.